This paragraph reports one T cell receptor beta chain. In the source study's methods: Using reference gene primer amplification, nucleated cell counts were estimated. The method was immunoSEQ multiplex PCR; TCRdb's version includes in-frame clones alone and lacks a portion of them. The V and J calls and the clone size are those of that table, but D and trimming were determined from the DNA. The table lists more than 50,000 clones, 65% to 80% of them singletons. The source of the sample is a study of blood T cell repertoires in COVID-19. Study at large: Donors in the United States, Italy and Spain gave samples during acute or convalescent COVID-19. PBMCs, B-cell-depleted T cells, or T cells provided the cDNA or gDNA that made up the material.

The TCR was taken from a man aged 65 to 85 with active or convalescent COVID-19. The sample was peripheral blood.

The CDR3 region is CASSGGNEKLFF. The CDR3 nucleotides are TGCGCCAGCTCGGGGGGGAATGAAAAACTGTTTTTT. The chain joins TRBV5-1 to TRBJ1-4, with D possibly matching TRBD1 (5 bases). V was cut by 7 bases and J by 5 bases, with 9 bases left in between. The CDR3 consists of 12 residues. Germline-derived CDR1 and CDR2 are SGHRS and YFSETQ. The full variable domain, rest sourced from reference TRBV5-1 and TRBJ1-4, is KAGVTQTPRYLIKTRGQQVTLSCSPISGHRSVSWYQQTPGQGLQFLFEYFSETQRNKGNFPGRFSGRQFSNSRSEMNVSTLELGDSALYLCASSGGNEKLFFGSGTQLSVL.